The 2 T cell receptor beta chains in this list originate from one sample, sequenced in a study of molecular identifiers for immune sequencing clone quantification. TCRdb reprocessed the PCR reads with MiXCR, giving one entry per CDR3 protein. Of approximately 90,000 distinct CDR3 sequences listed, 20% to 25% are singletons. Sequencing used naive CD8+ T cells from blood, with Jurkat cell RNA spiked in. Subset of the sample: FACS-sorted CD8+CD4-CCR7+CD45RA+ naive T cells. The receptors come from a human donor in good health. Some libraries in this study had Jurkat cell RNA spiked in.

Concerning this clonotype: Its ends do not fully match the called genes, so a read error is possible. V and J are TRBV5-1 and TRBJ2-5, with D unclear. The CDR3 spans 14 residues. Germline assignment: CDR1 SGHRS and CDR2 YFSETQ. CDR3 coding DNA: TGCGCCAGCAGCCGCGTCCCGGTCCGGGCGCCCCAGTCCTTC. Translation gives CASSRVPVRAPQSF.

This sequence joins TRBV7-2 and TRBJ2-1; D could derive from TRBD1 or TRBD2 (5 bases each). Germline V gene sequence: CDR1 SGHTA, CDR2 FQGNSA. V was shortened by 5 bases and J by 9 bases, with 26 bases between the two germline ends. The CDR3 spans 17 residues. The CDR3 DNA is TGTGCCAGCAGCCCCCCCCCCACTTTAGAAGGGACCCCTGAGCAGTTCTTC. It encodes CASSPPPTLEGTPEQFF. Drawing the rest from reference TRBV7-2 and TRBJ2-1, the complete variable domain is GAGVSQSPSNKVTEKGKDVELRCDPISGHTALYWYRQSLGQGLEFLIYFQGNSAPDKSGLPSDRFSAERTGGSVSTLTIQRTQQEDSAVYLCASSPPPTLEGTPEQFFGPGTRLTVL.